These T cell receptor beta chains were read from a single sample in a study of CD8+CD57+ T cells in acquired aplastic anemia. TCRdb fed the reads into MiXCR, producing one record per CDR3 protein. Of roughly 250,000 distinct CDR3 sequences listed, 82% are singletons. The sequenced sample was sorted CD4+, CD8+, or CD8+CD57+ T cells (not recorded which) from PBMCs. These receptors came from a human donor with aplastic anemia. The CDR3 runs from the conserved cysteine through the conserved F or W. D genes are given only for firm matches. Expanded clones get a size class; other rows say once, few or many, or leave the size out.

V gene	clone size	D gene	J gene	CDR3 DNA	CDR3 protein
TRBV7-8	-	-	TRBJ2-3	TGTGCCAGCAGCTTAGGGTCAGATACGGAGACTTTT	CASSLGSDTETF
TRBV7-2	-	-	TRBJ2-3	TGTGCCAGCAGCTTGGACGGGGGTGCGCCTACGAGCAGTTATTTT	CASSLDGGAPTSSYF
TRBV9	-	TRBD2	TRBJ2-1	TGTGCCAGCAGCGTACAAGCGGGAAGTCTGTCCTTC	CASSVQAGSLSF
TRBV7-9	-	-	TRBJ2-1	TGTGCCAGCAGCAGAGGCGGCGTCCAAGAGACCCAGTTCTTC	CASSRGGVQETQFF
TRBV11-1	-	-	TRBJ2-3	TGTGCCAGCAGCGATCCTAGCGCACCCGATACGCAGTATTTT	CASSDPSAPDTQYF
TRBV7-8	-	-	TRBJ2-3	TGTGCCAGCAGCTTAGCGTGTGGCAACGATACGCAGTATTTT	CASSLACGNDTQYF
TRBV9	-	-	TRBJ1-4	-	CASSVFSGELFFEKLFF
TRBV5-5	-	-	TRBJ2-1	TGTGCCAGCAGCGCTAACGGGTTCTACAATGAGCAGTTCTTC	CASSANGFYNEQFF
TRBV29-1	-	-	TRBJ1-5	TGCAGCGTTGGGCAGGGTGGTAATCAGCCCCAGCATTTT	CSVGQGGNQPQHF
TRBV10-3	few	TRBD1	TRBJ1-2	TGTGCCATCAGTGAGCAGGGGGTAGTCTATGGCTACACCTTC	CAISEQGVVYGYTF
TRBV2	-	TRBD2	TRBJ2-7	TGTGCCAGCAGCTTAGTTGGGGGGGGAGAGAACGAGCTGGAGTTC	CASSLVGGGENELEF
TRBV7-3	once	-	TRBJ1-2	TGTGCCAGCAGTTCTGGCGGGACTTGGGGAGTGACCCAGTACACCTTC	CASSSGGTWGVTQYTF
TRBV29-1	-	TRBD1	TRBJ2-1	TGCAGCGTTTTTCAGGGGGCGAATGAGCAGTTCTTC	CSVFQGANEQFF
TRBV7-2	once	TRBD2	TRBJ2-3	TGTGCCAGCAGCTTGGCTAGCGGGCCCGGAAAGCAGTATTTT	CASSLASGPGKQYF
TRBV9	-	TRBD2	TRBJ2-3	TGTGCCAGCAGCTTATCGGGAGGCCCCGGTACGGAGTATTTT	CASSLSGGPGTEYF
TRBV20-1	-	-	TRBJ1-1	TGCAGTGCCAGAAGTTGGGGACGGAAGAACACTGAAGCTTTCTTT	CSARSWGRKNTEAFF
TRBV9	-	TRBD2	TRBJ2-3	TGTGCCAGCAGCTGTGGGGGGGGTCCCGACGCGCAGTATTTT	CASSCGGGPDAQYF
TRBV5-8	-	-	TRBJ2-3	TGTGCCAGCAGCGTTGCTACAGATACGCAGTATTTT	CASSVATDTQYF
TRBV7-8	-	TRBD1	TRBJ2-5	TGTGCCAGCAGCGTCCCCCCAGAGGGGGCAGCCCAGTCCCAGTACTTC	CASSVPPEGAAQSQYF
TRBV7-8	-	-	TRBJ2-6	TGTGCCAGCAGCCCAGCGGGTAGCTGGCTAGCCGGAGTGCTGACTTTC	CASSPAGSWLAGVLTF
TRBV7-9	-	-	TRBJ2-6	TGTGCCAGCAGCTCAGTAGCAGACACCCAGGCCAACGTGCTGACTTTC	CASSSVADTQANVLTF
TRBV19	-	TRBD2	TRBJ2-1	TGTGCCAGTAGTATAGCGAGCGGGGCCTACAACGATGAGCAGTTC	CASSIASGAYNDEQF
TRBV6-1	few	-	TRBJ2-1	TGTGCCAGCAGCCTGACAGGTCAGGATGAGCAGTTCTTC	CASSLTGQDEQFF
TRBV2	-	-	TRBJ1-1	TGTGCCAGCGGGTTATCGGGCAGAGGGACGGAGGAAGCTTTCTTT	CASGLSGRGTEEAFF
TRBV7-8	-	-	TRBJ1-2	TGCGCCAGCAGCCAAGGCCTTGCCGGTGCCTCCACCTTC	CASSQGLAGASTF
TRBV7-8	-	-	TRBJ2-5	TGTGCCAGCAGCTTAACGGGGGGCCCGGATCCGCAGTATCAGTACTTC	CASSLTGGPDPQYQYF
TRBV5-5	-	-	TRBJ1-3	TGTGCCAGCAGCTGGGACGTACTGGAAGGAAACACCATATATTTT	CASSWDVLEGNTIYF
TRBV2	-	-	TRBJ1-1	-	CASSDVGGQRSFLFF
TRBV9	-	TRBD2	TRBJ2-5	TGTGCCAGCGCGTCTAGCGGGGGGGAAATAGAGACCCAGTACTTC	CASASSGGEIETQYF
TRBV11-2	-	-	TRBJ1-1	TGTGCCACCGCCTTTGGGAGGAACACTGAAGCTTTCTTT	CATAFGRNTEAFF
TRBV7-9	-	TRBD2	TRBJ2-3	TGTGCCAGCATCAAACCTAGCGGGGGTTACACAGATACGCAGTATTTT	CASIKPSGGYTDTQYF
TRBV20-1	-	-	TRBJ2-7	TGCAGTGCTGGAGGGCCGACATCCCGGGGTGGAGGGGCTCCCTACGAGCAGTACTTC	CSAGGPTSRGGGAPYEQYF
TRBV10-3	-	TRBD2	TRBJ2-2	TGTGCCATCCGTGAATCTAGCGGGGGAGACCCTGAGCAGCTGTTTTTT	CAIRESSGGDPEQLFF
TRBV20-1	-	-	TRBJ1-2	TGCACTGCTACCCTAGGCCATACAGGTTGCTACACCTTC	CTATLGHTGCYTF
TRBV7-8	-	TRBD1	TRBJ1-2	TGTGCCAGCAGCTTTCGTGCCAGCGGGACAGCCCATTGCTACACCTTC	CASSFRASGTAHCYTF
TRBV5-1	-	TRBD1	TRBJ2-3	TGCGCCAGCAGCCCTCGACAGGGGAGCGATACGCAGTATTTT	CASSPRQGSDTQYF
TRBV7-2	-	-	TRBJ2-2	TGTGCCAGCAGCATAGGGGGAGATCCCAACACCCAGGAGTTGTTTTTT	CASSIGGDPNTQELFF
TRBV9	-	-	TRBJ2-5	TGTGCCAGCAGCGTAGGAGTATTCTCCAAGACCCAGTACTTC	CASSVGVFSKTQYF
TRBV9	-	-	TRBJ2-1	TGTGCCAGCAGCCAAGGGACCGCACGAAATCAGCCCCAGCTGTTCTTC	CASSQGTARNQPQLFF
TRBV15	-	-	TRBJ2-5	TGTGCCAGCAGCAGAGGCAGAGGTCAAGATACGCAGTACTTC	CASSRGRGQDTQYF
TRBV9	few	-	TRBJ2-3	TGTGCCAGCAGCGTAGGGTCAGATACGCAGAATTTGTATTTT	CASSVGSDTQNLYF
TRBV7-2	-	TRBD1	TRBJ1-1	TGTGCCAGCAGCTTGGAAGGGGGCGCCGACAATGGCTCCTTCTTT	CASSLEGGADNGSFF
TRBV2	once	-	TRBJ2-3	TGTGCCAGCGGGGACGGGGGCACCGATACACAGACTTATTATTTT	CASGDGGTDTQTYYF
TRBV24-1	-	-	TRBJ2-3	TGTGCCACCAGTGATTTTGATACGCAGTATTTT	CATSDFDTQYF
TRBV7-3	once	-	TRBJ1-1	TGTGCCAGCAGCTTAAATGGCGGGGGGGGCTTCGGTGAAGCTTTCTTT	CASSLNGGGGFGEAFF
TRBV7-9	-	-	TRBJ1-1	TGTGCCAGCAGCTTACATCGAAGCGGGGGGAGCGATGAGTTCTTT	CASSLHRSGGSDEFF